This T cell receptor (beta chain) was captured by sequencing in a study of shared clonotypes between healthy human individuals. Study results and caveats: Limitation of the genetic and exposure-history diversity represented came from the few donors.

Measured with immunoSEQ multiplex PCR; TCRdb has only the in-frame clones, and not every one. The sample yields approximately 510,000 clones, 70% to 80% seen once. This CDR3 contains 13 residues. CDR1 and CDR2 from the germline V gene are SGHAT and FQNNGV. Deletions cut 2 bases from V and 1 base from J, with 3 bases between. Concerning this clone: What it recognizes is unknown.

This clonotype originated in a woman aged 40 to 50 in good health. Some clones in this sample may be carry-over from other donors' samples. The sample comprised PBMCs. The chain joins TRBV11-2 to TRBJ1-5; no clear D. Here the CDR3 DNA reads TGTGCCAGCAGCTTACGGAGCAATCAGCCCCAGCATTTT. It is translated as CASSLRSNQPQHF.